The present T cell receptor (beta chain) was sequenced within a study of cytomegalovirus exposure and HLA in healthy donors. Study-level information: Drawn from HLA-typed donors, approximately 85 million unique TCRs were held in an early data release.

The V and J ends lost 0 bases and 5 bases respectively, with 10 bases between them. The CDR3 sequence is 14 residues long. Germline V gene lookup returns CDR1 SGHAT and CDR2 FQNNGV. Use of 60 Vbeta and 13 Jbeta primers characterized the PCR. TCRdb keeps only in-frame clones here, not all; method: immunoSEQ multiplex PCR. The sample includes 110,000 to 150,000 clones, approximately 84% of them seen just once. A single count supports this clone. Its antigen is unknown. Overall study findings and caveats: Based on reports, TCR beta sequences accurately predicted HLA-A and HLA-B alleles for most subjects.

The clonotype comes from a woman between 40 and 55 years old in good health and CMV-seronegative. Input material: PBMCs. The chain combines TRBV11-2 with TRBJ2-5, with D perhaps TRBD2 (6 bases). CDR3 sequence reads: CASSLDFGGETQYF. The CDR3 nucleotides read TGTGCCAGCAGCTTAGATTTTGGAGGGGAGACCCAGTACTTC.